Listed here are 14 T cell receptor beta chains from one sample, sequenced in a study of CD8 T cells in Susac syndrome. RNA was extracted with the RNeasy kit, and a quantity of about 0.45 to 1 ug was reverse transcribed using random hexamers. TCRdb reanalysed the immunoSEQ multiplex PCR reads using MiXCR and keeps one entry per CDR3 protein. Found here are 150,000 to 200,000 distinct CDR3 sequences, over 90% of them singletons; the top ten hold about 0.15%. The specimen was CD8+ T cells from PBMCs. The receptors here all came from a human donor with Susac syndrome.

In DNA form, the CDR3 reads TGCAGCGTAACTCTTTGGTTTCGGAACGCCGACAATGAGCAGTTCTTC. This codes for CSVTLWFRNADNEQFF. The chain couples TRBV29-1 to TRBJ2-1; D not certain. This CDR3 has 16 residues. With 6 bases removed from V and 5 bases from J, the gap between germline ends came to 23 bases. Germline V lookup: CDR1 SQVTM, CDR2 ANQGSEA.

This clonotype occurred once. The chain is built from TRBV11-1 and TRBJ2-3; tentative D call: TRBD2 (6 bases). The germline gives CDR1 SGHAT, CDR2 FQDESV (reference sequence). V was pared by 8 bases and J by 2 bases, with 11 bases between. This CDR3 has 13 amino acids. As DNA, the CDR3 is TGTGCCAGCGAGCGGGCCTCCACAGATACGCAGTATTTT. Its protein is CASERASTDTQYF.

The rearrangement links TRBV7-9 to TRBJ1-2; unclear D gene. The germline gives CDR1 SEHNR, CDR2 FQNEAQ (reference sequence). V was clipped by 4 bases and J by 4 bases, with 13 bases between them. The CDR3 extends over 14 amino acids. The CDR3 loop is CASSSNDPPYGYTF. The CDR3 coding sequence is TGTGCCAGCAGCTCCAATGACCCACCCTATGGCTACACCTTC.

This clonotype was counted once. The V and J genes are TRBV5-6 and TRBJ2-7; D is unclear. Germline V gives CDR1 SGHDT, CDR2 YYEEEE. The CDR3 runs 11 residues. V was shortened by 3 bases and J by 4 bases, with 5 bases between the two germline ends. CDR3: CASSSRYEQYF. DNA for the CDR3: TGTGCCAGCAGCTCCCGGTACGAGCAGTACTTC.

The chain has TRBV6-5 and TRBJ1-3; D remains unclear. This CDR3 comprises 13 residues. Germline V gives CDR1 MNHEY, CDR2 SVGAGI. V lost 9 bases, J lost 0 bases, and 9 bases lay in between. As DNA, the CDR3 is TGTGCCAGTTTGGGTCTCTCTGGAAACACCATATATTTT. Its translation: CASLGLSGNTIYF.

This chain uses TRBV7-8 with TRBJ2-1, with 8 positions matching TRBD1. Germline trimming cut 2 bases from V and 5 bases from J; bases unmatched to any gene: 5. CDR3 length equals 15 residues. CDR1 and CDR2 (germline): SGHVS, FQNEAQ. CDR3 amino acids: CASSLLGQGDNEQFF. The CDR3 bases are TGTGCCAGCAGCTTATTAGGACAGGGTGACAATGAGCAGTTCTTC.

The rearrangement uses TRBV5-1 and TRBJ2-3, with 9 bases that match TRBD1. CDR3 length: 16 amino acids. After removal of 3 bases from V and 6 bases from J, the junction contained 11 bases not matched to a gene. Germline-derived CDR1 and CDR2 are SGHRS and YFSETQ. The CDR3 loop is CASSSTGTGSMDTQYF. The CDR3 DNA follows: TGCGCCAGCAGCTCGACCGGGACAGGGTCCATGGATACGCAGTATTTT.

CDR3 bases: TGCAGTGCGCCGGGACAGTCTAACACAGATACGCAGTATTTT. This sequence encodes CSAPGQSNTDTQYF. The rearrangement links TRBV20-1 to TRBJ2-3; 7 nucleotides line up with TRBD1. CDR3 length equals 14 residues. Looked up from germline, CDR1 is DFQATT and CDR2 is SNEGSKA (reference sequence). V was clipped by 6 bases and J by 2 bases; unmatched bases: 8.

This clonotype has just one count. V gene TRBV30 combines with J gene TRBJ1-1, with a weak D call TRBD1 (5 bases). Germline V gives CDR1 GTSNPN, CDR2 SVGIG (reference sequence). The ends were cut back, 4 bases at V and 4 bases at J, with 7 bases in the middle. The CDR3 has 11 residues. CDR3 nucleotides: TGTGCCTGGAAAGGGGTCACTGAAGCTTTCTTT. Translating gives CAWKGVTEAFF.

The chain couples TRBV13 to TRBJ1-5; D not resolved. The germline gives CDR1 PRHDT, CDR2 FYEKMQ (reference sequence). V shed 3 bases and J shed 3 bases, with 12 bases lying between them. The CDR3 is made up of 15 amino acids. CDR3: CASSFGRLDNQPQHF. The CDR3 coding sequence is TGTGCCAGCAGCTTCGGACGGCTGGACAATCAGCCCCAGCATTTT.

J is TRBJ2-7 and V is TRBV9; D is undetermined. V lost 0 bases and J lost 6, with 7 bases in between. Looked up from germline, CDR1 is SGDLS and CDR2 is YYNGEE. The CDR3 covers 12 residues. The CDR3 region has the DNA TGTGCCAGCAGCGTAGGGAATGGCGAGCAGTACTTC. It specifies CASSVGNGEQYF.

The chain employs TRBV20-1 and TRBJ2-1; 7 bases agree with TRBD2. Trimming at V came to 5 bases and at J to 4 bases, leaving 17 bases not matched to a gene. The CDR3 totals 17 residues. Looked up from germline, CDR1 is DFQATT and CDR2 is SNEGSKA (reference sequence). The CDR3 DNA is TGCAGTGCTGGTAGTCGGGCTAGCGGCGGTTTTTACAATGAGCAGTTCTTC. This sequence encodes CSAGSRASGGFYNEQFF.

CDR3 nucleotide sequence: TGTGCCAGCAGCCAAGGACCACTTTATGGCTACACCTTC. This encodes CASSQGPLYGYTF. The J gene is TRBJ1-2, the V gene TRBV3-1; D unresolved. V was pared by 1 base and J by 5 bases, with 8 bases between. The CDR3 contains 13 residues. CDR1 and CDR2 from the germline V gene are LGHDT and YNNKEL (reference sequence). The whole variable domain, remainder taken from reference TRBV3-1 and TRBJ1-2, is DTAVSQTPKYLVTQMGNDKSIKCEQNLGHDTMYWYKQDSKKFLKIMFSYNNKELIINETVPNRFSPKSPDKAHLNLHINSLELGDSAVYFCASSQGPLYGYTFGSGTRLTVV.

This chain connects TRBV19 to TRBJ2-1, with D hard to call. Germline values: CDR1 LNHDA, CDR2 SQIVND (reference sequence). The CDR3 is 16 residues long. V lost 3 bases and J 2 bases, leaving 14 bases between the germline ends. In DNA, the CDR3 is TGTGCCAGTAGTATTTACGGGCAGTCTCCCTACAATGAGCAGTTCTTC. It codes for CASSIYGQSPYNEQFF.